These 15 T cell receptor beta chains came from one sample sequenced in a study of beta chain features in type 1 diabetes. TCRB transcripts that were expressed got sequenced, as all of the isolated RNA had been reverse transcribed. Clones were read by immunoSEQ multiplex PCR, and TCRdb kept only the in-frame ones, dropping some. Counted here are fewer than 150,000 clones, 6.5% to 8.5% occurring once; the ten biggest clones make up about 1.4%. Sequencing was done on a sample of central memory CD4+ T cells from blood. The receptors shown here come from a woman in her 30s in good health.

There are a few counts of this clone. This rearrangement joins TRBV29-1 to TRBJ1-4; D is perhaps TRBD1 (5 bases). CDR3 size: 13 residues. V was pared by 4 bases and J by 5 bases, with 11 bases between. In germline, CDR1 is SQVTM, CDR2 ANQGSEA. The DNA of the CDR3 is TGCAGCGTTGCAGGAGGGGAGAATGAAAAACTGTTTTTT. Amino acid sequence: CSVAGGENEKLFF.

The V and J genes are TRBV7-9 and TRBJ2-7; D is possibly TRBD2 (6 bases). Germline V gives CDR1 SEHNR, CDR2 FQNEAQ (reference sequence). Trimming removed 0 bases from V and 3 bases from J, with 9 bases in between. The CDR3 spans 14 residues. The CDR3 nucleotides read TGTGCCAGCAGCTTAGCGGGGGGTAGCTACGAGCAGTACTTC. Residues: CASSLAGGSYEQYF.

The chain is built from TRBV10-3 and TRBJ1-5; TRBD1 aligns across 11 bases. CDR3 length: 15 residues. Germline assignment: CDR1 ENHRY and CDR2 SYGVKD. J was trimmed by 5 bases and V by 2 bases; bases with no gene match: 2. CDR3 in amino acids: CAISEGTGGYQPQHF. The CDR3 DNA sequence: TGTGCCATCAGTGAGGGGACAGGGGGATATCAGCCCCAGCATTTT.

V usage is TRBV28 and J usage is TRBJ2-7; tentative D call: TRBD1 (8 bases). Germline V gives CDR1 MDHEN, CDR2 SYDVKM. V dropped 6 bases and J dropped 2 bases, with 17 bases sitting between them. The CDR3 runs to 15 residues. The CDR3 protein is CASRTPTGGAYEQYF. The CDR3 region has the DNA TGTGCCAGCAGGACACCCACAGGGGGGGCCTACGAGCAGTACTTC.

This clone was detected only a few times. The rearrangement joins TRBV18 to TRBJ1-2; tentative D call: TRBD1 (5 bases). V was cut by 3 bases and J by 4 bases, with 18 bases left in between. The CDR3 extends over 16 amino acids. Germline V gene sequence: CDR1 KGHSH, CDR2 LQKENI. CDR3 in amino acids: CASSPTAGERGYGYTF. CDR3 in DNA: TGTGCCAGCTCACCTACAGCAGGTGAAAGGGGCTATGGCTACACCTTC.

The V and J genes are TRBV19 and TRBJ2-2, with D uncertain. CDR1 is LNHDA, CDR2 SQIVND, per germline (reference sequence). The V end lost 1 base, the J end lost 8 bases, and 11 bases lay between the germline ends. This CDR3 comprises 14 residues. CDR3 sequence reads: CASSIVEERGELFF. CDR3 coding DNA: TGTGCCAGTAGTATAGTTGAGGAAAGAGGGGAGCTGTTTTTT.

This clone was seen a few times. This sequence joins TRBV9 and TRBJ2-3, with 8 bases fitting TRBD1. This CDR3 has 14 amino acids. Germline V gene data show CDR1 as SGDLS and CDR2 as YYNGEE. J lost 3 bases, V lost 4 bases, and 4 bases had no gene match. This CDR3 reads CASSSRTGTDTQYF. CDR3 nucleotide sequence: TGTGCCAGCAGCTCAAGGACAGGGACAGATACGCAGTATTTT. The whole variable domain, filled in from reference TRBV9 and TRBJ2-3, reads DSGVTQTPKHLITATGQRVTLRCSPRSGDLSVYWYQQSLDQGLQFLIQYYNGEERAKGNILERFSAQQFPDLHSELNLSSLELGDSALYFCASSSRTGTDTQYFGPGTRLTVL.

With regard to this clone: Because the CDR3's place on the DNA is in doubt, the DNA is left out and the CDR3 is given as listed by TCRdb. The CDR3 is CASSFGEGARYF. This sequence joins TRBV5-1 and TRBJ2-7; TRBD2 is the table's D call and was not checked against the DNA. From germline, CDR1 is SGHRS and CDR2 YFSETQ. The CDR3 region is 12 residues in length, termini included.

The chain links TRBV5-1 to TRBJ2-1, with D tentatively TRBD2 (6 bases). This CDR3 comprises 15 residues. Trimming removed 1 base from V and 5 bases from J, with 13 bases in between. Germline V gives CDR1 SGHRS, CDR2 YFSETQ. The CDR3 is CASSLQASANNEQFF. The CDR3 nucleotides are TGCGCCAGCAGCTTGCAGGCTAGCGCGAACAATGAGCAGTTCTTC. Looking up the rest from reference TRBV5-1 and TRBJ2-1 gives the full variable domain: KAGVTQTPRYLIKTRGQQVTLSCSPISGHRSVSWYQQTPGQGLQFLFEYFSETQRNKGNFPGRFSGRQFSNSRSEMNVSTLELGDSALYLCASSLQASANNEQFFGPGTRLTVL.

This clone was recorded many times. The chain links TRBV7-8 to TRBJ2-1; 8 bases map to TRBD2. This CDR3 has 16 amino acids. CDR1 is SGHVS and CDR2 is FQNEAQ in the germline V gene. Trimming removed 1 base from V and 4 bases from J; junction bases left unmatched: 6. CDR3 nucleotides: TGTGCCAGCAGCTTAGTTTTACTAGCGGCGTACAATGAGCAGTTCTTC. It codes for CASSLVLLAAYNEQFF.

This clone was seen a handful of times. J is TRBJ2-2 and V is TRBV11-2, with 10 bases that match TRBD2. Per the germline V gene, CDR1 is SGHAT and CDR2 is FQNNGV. CDR3 length: 14 amino acids. Trimming removed 3 bases from V and 6 bases from J; junction bases left unmatched: 1. CDR3 sequence reads: CASSFGTSAGELFF. The CDR3, as DNA: TGTGCCAGCAGCTTTGGGACTAGCGCCGGGGAGCTGTTTTTT.

This clone was observed a few times. J is TRBJ2-2 and V is TRBV2, with 7 bases aligning to TRBD1. Germline-derived CDR1 and CDR2 are SNHLY and FYNNEI. The ends lost 7 bases at V and 2 bases at J; junction bases unmatched: 4. The CDR3 length is 14 residues. The CDR3 here is CASKRDRNTGELFF. The CDR3 nucleotides read TGTGCCAGCAAGAGGGACAGAAACACCGGGGAGCTGTTTTTT.

V and J are TRBV7-6 and TRBJ2-1; 10 bases line up with TRBD2. Per germline, CDR1 SGHVS and CDR2 FNYEAQ. The CDR3 extends over 17 amino acids. V was clipped by 0 bases and J by 5 bases; unmatched bases: 7. The CDR3 bases are TGTGCCAGCAGCTTAGCCCAGACTAGCGGGTTCAACAATGAGCAGTTCTTC. This sequence encodes CASSLAQTSGFNNEQFF.

The gene calls are TRBV4-2 and TRBJ2-1; 11 bases fit TRBD2. Germline V gene sequence: CDR1 LGHNA, CDR2 YNFKEQ. Trimming at V came to 3 bases and at J to 8 bases, leaving 12 bases not matched to a gene. The CDR3 consists of 17 residues. The CDR3 coding sequence is TGTGCCAGCAGCCAGGCGGGGGTACTAGCGGGAGTGGATGAGCAGTTCTTC. Translation gives CASSQAGVLAGVDEQFF.

The chain combines TRBV10-3 with TRBJ1-5; tentatively, D is TRBD1 (6 bases). Germline CDR1 reads ENHRY; CDR2 reads SYGVKD. V shed 10 bases and J shed 6 bases, with 16 bases lying between them. CDR3 length equals 13 residues. The CDR3 loop is CATNRGGIQPQHF. In DNA, the CDR3 is TGTGCCACAAACCGGGGGGGCATTCAGCCCCAGCATTTT.